Below are 26 T cell receptor beta chains sequenced from a single sample in a study of memory CD4+ T cells and cytomegalovirus serostatus (dated by TCRdb to the late 2010s). The library was produced with the immunoSEQ multiplex PCR assay. The table comes from immuneACCESS by way of TCRdb, which keeps in-frame sequences with V and J called. Part of the clones is missing from these tables; in studies checked, under half for an unresolved V gene and the rest for unknown reasons. Recorded for this sample are about 61,000 clones; around four fifths of them occurred a single time. Clones ranked in the top ten supply more than 0.8% of the sample. Single viable CD3+CD4+CD8-CD45RO+ cells were sorted as memory CD4+ T cells on a FACSAria II. The sample comprised memory CD4+ T cells from blood. Source of these receptors: an adult in good health and CMV-seronegative.

This chain connects TRBV21-1 to TRBJ2-7; TRBD1 is the table's D call and was not checked against the DNA. TRBV21-1 is a pseudogene segment. The CDR3 is 14 amino acids. The CDR3 DNA reads TGTGCCAGCAGCGCGACCGGGACAGGGGGCGAGCAGTACTTC. Its protein product is CASSATGTGGEQYF.

V is TRBV5-1 and J is TRBJ2-1; 7 positions agree with TRBD2. The germline gives CDR1 SGHRS, CDR2 YFSETQ. V lost 3 bases and J lost 9; bases outside the gene matches: 12. The CDR3 is 15 amino acids. The CDR3 nucleotides read TGCGCCAGCAGCTCTCAAGCGGGATATCTAAGTGAGCAGTTCTTC. It yields the protein CASSSQAGYLSEQFF. Drawing the rest from reference TRBV5-1 and TRBJ2-1, the complete variable domain is KAGVTQTPRYLIKTRGQQVTLSCSPISGHRSVSWYQQTPGQGLQFLFEYFSETQRNKGNFPGRFSGRQFSNSRSEMNVSTLELGDSALYLCASSSQAGYLSEQFFGPGTRLTVL.

This rearrangement joins TRBV27 to TRBJ2-1; 9 bases agree with TRBD1. Germline V gene data show CDR1 as MNHEY and CDR2 as SMNVEV (reference sequence). V lost 7 bases, J lost 6 bases, and 10 bases stayed unmatched. CDR3 size: 15 residues. The CDR3 loop is CASTPGTGLINEQFF. For the CDR3, the DNA is TGTGCCAGCACCCCTGGGACAGGGTTAATCAATGAGCAGTTCTTC.

The J gene is TRBJ1-5, the V gene TRBV7-7; D uncertain. Germline CDR1 is SSHAT and CDR2 is FNYEAQ (reference sequence). The CDR3 is made up of 13 amino acids. V dropped 1 base and J dropped 4 bases, with 5 bases sitting between them. The CDR3 loop is CASSLGPNQPQHF. The CDR3 DNA reads TGTGCCAGCAGCTTAGGACCTAATCAGCCCCAGCATTTT.

This chain connects TRBV6-5 to TRBJ1-1, with a possible D match to TRBD1 (6 bases). The CDR3 contains 12 residues. Germline CDR1 reads MNHEY; CDR2 reads SVGAGI. V gave up 5 bases and J gave up 7 bases, with 11 bases separating them. CDR3: CASSDLTGEAFF. The CDR3 DNA sequence: TGTGCCAGCAGTGACCTGACAGGTGAAGCTTTCTTT.

The V and J genes are TRBV30 and TRBJ2-5; the match to TRBD1 covers 10 bases. Germline loops: CDR1 GTSNPN, CDR2 SVGIG (reference sequence). Unmatched junction bases numbered 8, after V lost 2 bases and J lost 5 bases. The CDR3 has 15 residues. The CDR3 nucleotides read TGTGCCTGGAGTCGGGCGACGACAGGGGGCGAGACCCAGTACTTC. It specifies CAWSRATTGGETQYF.

The rearrangement links TRBV18 to TRBJ2-1; tentative D call: TRBD2 (5 bases). CDR3 length: 16 residues. Trimming removed 0 bases from V and 8 bases from J, with 17 bases in between. The germline gives CDR1 KGHSH, CDR2 LQKENI. Written as DNA, the CDR3 is TGTGCCAGCTCACCACCGGGGAGAGACCGCGTCGATGAGCAGTTCTTC. It encodes CASSPPGRDRVDEQFF.

This chain links TRBV5-1 with TRBJ2-7; 8 nucleotides line up with TRBD2. With V trimmed by 2 bases and J by 2 bases, 0 bases remained unmatched. CDR1 is SGHRS and CDR2 is YFSETQ in the germline V gene. The length of the CDR3 is 13 residues. The CDR3 bases are TGCGCCAGCAGCTTACTAGCGGCCTACGAGCAGTACTTC. Amino acid sequence: CASSLLAAYEQYF.

The rearrangement joins TRBV2 to TRBJ1-3; TRBD1 agrees at 8 bases. The CDR3 has 14 amino acids. The V gene's germline CDR1 is SNHLY and CDR2 FYNNEI. Trimming at V came to 7 bases and at J to 2 bases, leaving 4 bases not matched to a gene. The DNA for the CDR3 is TGTGCCAGCAACAGACAGGGGACTGGAAACACCATATATTTT. Its protein is CASNRQGTGNTIYF.

This clone was seen a single time. The rearrangement links TRBV5-1 to TRBJ2-7; D is perhaps TRBD1 (5 bases). The CDR3 length is 16 residues. CDR1 and CDR2 from the germline V gene are SGHRS and YFSETQ. V lost 4 bases to trimming and J lost 1 base, with 18 bases between them. The CDR3 DNA reads TGCGCCAGCAGCCCCCGACAGAGCGATATGTCCTACGAGCAGTACTTC. It is translated as CASSPRQSDMSYEQYF. Full variable domain (missing parts from reference TRBV5-1 and TRBJ2-7): KAGVTQTPRYLIKTRGQQVTLSCSPISGHRSVSWYQQTPGQGLQFLFEYFSETQRNKGNFPGRFSGRQFSNSRSEMNVSTLELGDSALYLCASSPRQSDMSYEQYFGPGTRLTVT.

Here the CDR3 reads CASSLEPASGPTGGKTQYF. The DNA for the CDR3 is TGCGCCAGCAGCTTGGAACCGGCGTCTGGGCCCACAGGGGGTAAGACCCAGTACTTC. The chain employs TRBV5-1 and TRBJ2-5, with 8 positions matching TRBD1. With V trimmed by 0 bases and J by 6 bases, 19 bases remained unmatched. The CDR3 consists of 19 residues. Germline lookup yields CDR1 SGHRS and CDR2 YFSETQ.

The chain is built from TRBV19 and TRBJ2-1; D is unclear. Germline V gives CDR1 LNHDA, CDR2 SQIVND (reference sequence). V was cut by 3 bases and J by 6 bases, with 3 bases left in between. This CDR3 has 11 residues. The CDR3 DNA reads TGTGCCAGTAGTATTTTCAATGAGCAGTTCTTC. This encodes CASSIFNEQFF.

The V gene is TRBV28, the J gene TRBJ2-6; D may correspond to TRBD1 or TRBD2 (7 bases each). Trimming took 5 bases from V and 3 from J, leaving 14 bases between them. This CDR3 has 16 residues. Germline V gene sequence: CDR1 MDHEN, CDR2 SYDVKM. The CDR3 sequence: CASSPQGGHGANVLTF. As DNA, the CDR3 is TGTGCCAGCAGTCCTCAGGGGGGGCATGGGGCCAACGTCCTGACTTTC. The full variable domain, rest sourced from reference TRBV28 and TRBJ2-6, is DVKVTQSSRYLVKRTGEKVFLECVQDMDHENMFWYRQDPGLGLRLIYFSYDVKMKEKGDIPEGYSVSREKKERFSLILESASTNQTSMYLCASSPQGGHGANVLTFGAGSRLTVL.

J is TRBJ2-6 and V is TRBV27, with D possibly being TRBD1 or TRBD2 (5 bases each). The CDR3 is made up of 16 amino acids. CDR1 is MNHEY, CDR2 SMNVEV, per germline (reference sequence). Trimming stripped 0 bases from V and 0 bases from J, with 6 bases between. Here the CDR3 DNA reads TGTGCCAGCAGTTTATCTGGGGGCTCTGGGGCCAACGTCCTGACTTTC. Its protein is CASSLSGGSGANVLTF.

The chain has TRBV28 and TRBJ1-5; maybe TRBD1 (5 bases). V lost 6 bases, J lost 2 bases, and 8 bases lay in between. CDR3 length equals 13 residues. Germline-derived CDR1 and CDR2 are MDHEN and SYDVKM. The CDR3 is CASRGEGNQPQHF. The CDR3 bases are TGTGCCAGCAGGGGGGAGGGCAATCAGCCCCAGCATTTT.

This clone was found a few times. This chain joins TRBV10-1 and TRBJ2-1; 8 bases map to TRBD1. CDR1 WNHNN and CDR2 SYGVQD come from the germline V gene (reference sequence). The CDR3 loop spans 14 amino acids. The V and J ends lost 3 bases and 8 bases, in that order; junction bases with no gene match: 6. The CDR3 coding sequence is TGCGCCAGCAGTGATCGACAGGGGATGGATGAGCAGTTCTTC. Amino acid sequence: CASSDRQGMDEQFF.

The gene calls are TRBV12-5 and TRBJ1-3, with TRBD1 as a possible D gene (6 bases). This CDR3 contains 16 residues. Trimming left V 7 bases short and J 0 bases short, with 16 bases between. CDR1 and CDR2 (germline): LGHNT, FRNRAP. CDR3 amino acids: CASARTVILSGNTIYF. CDR3 bases: TGTGCTAGTGCCCGGACAGTGATCCTCTCTGGAAACACCATATATTTT.

This clone was observed once. This chain joins TRBV6-5 and TRBJ2-7; D not certain. CDR1 is MNHEY, CDR2 SVGAGI, per germline. The germline V and J ends were trimmed by 6 bases and 3 bases, with 12 bases remaining between them. This CDR3 comprises 13 residues. The chain's CDR3 is CASSRRNNYEQYF. CDR3 coding DNA: TGTGCCAGCAGCAGACGGAATAACTACGAGCAGTACTTC.

The chain uses TRBV7-8 and TRBJ2-3; D gene ambiguous. This CDR3 spans 13 amino acids. The V end lost 5 bases, the J end lost 6 bases, and 12 bases lay between the germline ends. The V gene's germline CDR1 is SGHVS and CDR2 FQNEAQ. The CDR3, as DNA: TGTGCCAGCAGCCTATTTGGGTCCGATACGCAGTATTTT. Residues: CASSLFGSDTQYF.

The chain couples TRBV27 to TRBJ1-3; no definite D call. The CDR3 runs 12 residues. Trimming took off 5 bases at V and 2 bases at J, with 4 bases between the two ends. Germline V gene data show CDR1 as MNHEY and CDR2 as SMNVEV (reference sequence). Here the CDR3 DNA reads TGTGCCAGCAGTAGCCCTGGAAACACCATATATTTT. It is translated as CASSSPGNTIYF.

This sequence joins TRBV6-5 and TRBJ1-4, with a weak D call TRBD1 (5 bases). V was trimmed by 6 bases and J by 8 bases, leaving 7 bases between them. The CDR3 totals 11 residues. Germline V gene data show CDR1 as MNHEY and CDR2 as SVGAGI. The CDR3 coding sequence is TGTGCCAGCAGGGGGGGGGAAAAACTGTTTTTT. Protein: CASRGGEKLFF.

The chain couples TRBV7-2 to TRBJ1-1, with D unclear. Trimming shortened V by 5 bases and J by 5 bases, and 12 bases separated the two germline ends. CDR1 is SGHTA and CDR2 is FQGNSA in the germline V gene. This CDR3 is 13 amino acids long. The CDR3, as DNA: TGTGCCAGCAGCCGTGGATCAGATACTGAAGCTTTCTTT. This gives the protein CASSRGSDTEAFF.

The chain couples TRBV10-1 to TRBJ2-7; 8 nucleotides match TRBD2. V gave up 6 bases and J gave up 5 bases; unmatched junction bases: 6. The CDR3 runs 13 residues. Germline V gene sequence: CDR1 WNHNN, CDR2 SYGVQD (reference sequence). This CDR3 is CASSGRALNEQYF. CDR3 DNA sequence: TGCGCCAGCAGCGGGAGGGCCCTGAACGAGCAGTACTTC.

As to this clone: The same CDR3 is also encoded by other DNA sequences in this sample. This chain links TRBV18 with TRBJ2-1, with a tentative D call TRBD1 (6 bases). Trimming took off 3 bases at V and 7 bases at J, with 7 bases between the two ends. Germline CDR1 reads KGHSH; CDR2 reads LQKENI. This CDR3 has 12 residues. The CDR3 DNA is TGTGCCAGCTCACCGCAGGGGAATGAGCAGTTCTTC. Translating it yields CASSPQGNEQFF.

The chain carries TRBV11-1 and TRBJ2-2; the match to TRBD1 covers 7 bases. The J segment lost 8 bases and the V segment lost 6 bases, leaving 6 bases of the junction unmatched. The germline gives CDR1 SGHAT, CDR2 FQDESV (reference sequence). The CDR3 sequence is 13 residues long. CDR3 coding DNA: TGTGCCAGCAGAACAGGGGTCAAGGGGGAGCTGTTTTTT. Its translation: CASRTGVKGELFF. The variable domain in full, completed from reference TRBV11-1 and TRBJ2-2, reads EAEVAQSPRYKITEKSQAVAFWCDPISGHATLYWYRQILGQGPELLVQFQDESVVDDSQLPKDRFSAERLKGVDSTLKIQPAELGDSAMYLCASRTGVKGELFFGEGSRLTVL.

This clone is labeled medium-sized. V is TRBV2 and J is TRBJ2-7, with D possibly called TRBD1 or TRBD2 (5 bases each). The V gene lost 8 bases and the J gene lost 0 bases, with 17 bases spanning the gap. The CDR3 spans 15 residues. Germline-derived CDR1 and CDR2 are SNHLY and FYNNEI. The CDR3 DNA follows: TGTGCCAGCGGGGGTAAGGGACGCCCCTCCTACGAGCAGTACTTC. Amino acid sequence: CASGGKGRPSYEQYF. Variable domain in full (rest from reference TRBV2 and TRBJ2-7): EPEVTQTPSHQVTQMGQEVILRCVPISNHLYFYWYRQILGQKVEFLVSFYNNEISEKSEIFDDQFSVERPDGSNFTLKIRSTKLEDSAMYFCASGGKGRPSYEQYFGPGTRLTVT.